This is a list of T cell receptor beta chains from one sample in a study of response to subunit inactivated influenza vaccine. TCRdb independently ran MiXCR on the RT-PCR reads; one entry per CDR3 protein. In the table there are roughly 620,000 distinct CDR3 sequences, around 11% of which are singletons. This sample also belongs to another study, concerning T cells expressing NK-cell markers.

Source: PBMCs from blood, taken on the day of vaccination. These receptors all stem from a man aged 50-60 years who received an inactivated influenza vaccine. Each CDR3 is given with its conserved first and last residue. A D gene is named only where the DNA matches it firmly. Clone size, where shown, is once, few, many, or a class for clones that have expanded.

NA	NA	TRBJ1-5	TRBV4-1	CASSRQGVNQPQHF	TGCGCCAGCAGCCGCCAGGGAGTCAATCAGCCCCAGCATTTT
TRBD1	few	TRBJ2-7	TRBV6-1	CASTSTGLPYEQYF	TGTGCCAGCACCTCGACAGGGTTACCTTACGAGCAGTACTTC
TRBD2	NA	TRBJ2-3	TRBV30	CAWEKTSGVGDTQYF	TGTGCCTGGGAGAAGACTAGCGGGGTTGGAGATACGCAGTATTTT
NA	NA	TRBJ2-4	TRBV27	CASGARSGNIQYF	TGTGCCAGCGGGGCGCGATCTGGGAACATTCAGTACTTC
TRBD1	NA	TRBJ2-1	TRBV10-3	CAISGGQDEGVYNEQFF	TGTGCCATCAGTGGGGGACAGGATGAAGGGGTCTACAATGAGCAGTTCTTC
NA	few	TRBJ1-5	TRBV6-2/TRBV6-3	CASMQSSNQPQHF	TGTGCCAGCATGCAGAGCAGCAATCAGCCCCAGCATTTT
NA	NA	TRBJ1-1	TRBV20-1	CSARDLLGPLNTEAFF	TGCAGTGCTAGAGATCTCCTGGGCCCTTTGAACACTGAAGCTTTCTTT
TRBD1	few	TRBJ2-1	TRBV7-9	CASSLGDRDSNEQFF	TGTGCCAGCAGCTTAGGGGACAGGGACTCCAATGAGCAGTTCTTC
TRBD2	NA	TRBJ2-1	TRBV6-2/TRBV6-3	CASRVLAGPSDEQFF	TGTGCCAGCAGAGTCCTAGCGGGGCCCTCGGATGAGCAGTTCTTC
TRBD1	NA	TRBJ2-7	TRBV28	CASSFGTALYEQYF	TGTGCCAGCAGTTTTGGGACAGCCTTATACGAGCAGTACTTC
TRBD1	NA	TRBJ1-4	TRBV28	CDSSLQQGPGDEKLFF	TGTGACAGCAGTTTACAACAGGGGCCGGGAGATGAAAAACTGTTTTTT
NA	NA	TRBJ2-7	TRBV5-1	CASMRTSWFGEQYF	TGCGCCAGCATGCGGACATCCTGGTTTGGAGAGCAGTACTTC
TRBD2	many	TRBJ2-2	TRBV14	CASSQRTSGRPSTGELFF	TGTGCCAGCAGCCAACGGACTAGCGGGAGGCCGAGCACCGGGGAGCTGTTTTTT
NA	NA	TRBJ2-7	TRBV7-9	CASSGQRRTYEQYF	TGTGCCAGCAGCGGACAGCGGAGGACCTACGAGCAGTACTTC
TRBD2	NA	TRBJ2-2	TRBV9	CASSVGASGTTGELFF	TGTGCCAGCAGCGTAGGGGCTAGCGGCACTACCGGGGAGCTGTTTTTT
TRBD2	few	TRBJ2-1	TRBV29-1	CSVVAGGVNEQFF	TGCAGCGTTGTAGCGGGAGGTGTGAATGAGCAGTTCTTC
NA	many	TRBJ2-1	TRBV7-8	CASSLWEDSSYNEQFF	TGTGCCAGCAGCTTGTGGGAGGACAGCTCCTACAATGAGCAGTTCTTC
NA	few	TRBJ2-1	TRBV20-1	CSASWRGYNEQFF	TGCAGTGCTAGTTGGAGAGGCTACAATGAGCAGTTCTTC
NA	few	TRBJ2-3	TRBV12-3/TRBV12-4	CASGGPGTQYF	TGTGCCAGCGGGGGCCCGGGTACGCAGTATTTT
TRBD1	NA	TRBJ2-2	TRBV5-1	CASSTGQIDTGELFF	TGCGCCAGCAGCACGGGACAGATCGACACCGGGGAGCTGTTTTTT
TRBD2	NA	TRBJ2-2	TRBV9	CASSASSGRAGELFF	TGTGCCAGCAGCGCTTCGAGCGGGAGGGCCGGGGAGCTGTTTTTT
NA	NA	TRBJ2-2	TRBV12-3/TRBV12-4	CASSFRGADTGELFF	TGTGCCAGCAGTTTTCGAGGGGCGGACACCGGGGAGCTGTTTTTT
NA	many	TRBJ2-4	TRBV5-6	CASSLGDNVQNIQYF	TGTGCCAGCAGCTTGGGGGACAACGTCCAAAACATTCAGTACTTC
NA	NA	TRBJ2-2	TRBV7-9	CAFGQPNTGELFF	TGTGCCTTCGGACAGCCGAACACCGGGGAGCTGTTTTTT
TRBD1	NA	TRBJ2-2	TRBV30	CAWSVPWDRTELFF	TGTGCCTGGAGTGTACCTTGGGACAGGACGGAGCTGTTTTTT
TRBD2	NA	TRBJ2-7	TRBV4-3	CASSQDGRGNPYEQYF	TGCGCCAGCAGCCAAGACGGGCGGGGGAACCCCTACGAGCAGTACTTC
TRBD2	NA	TRBJ2-1	TRBV27	CASNGLAGNNEQFF	TGTGCCAGCAACGGACTAGCGGGAAATAATGAGCAGTTCTTC
TRBD1	NA	TRBJ1-6	TRBV10-3	CATSDRVDRNSPLHF	TGTGCCACCAGTGACAGGGTAGATCGGAATTCACCCCTCCACTTT
TRBD1	NA	TRBJ1-4	TRBV12-3/TRBV12-4	CASSSTGPYEKLFF	TGTGCCAGCAGTTCGACAGGGCCATACGAAAAACTGTTTTTT
TRBD1	few	TRBJ2-7	TRBV18	CASSPGQTSTYEQYF	TGTGCCAGCTCACCGGGACAGACCTCTACCTACGAGCAGTACTTC
TRBD1	NA	TRBJ2-1	TRBV12-3/TRBV12-4	CASSANRGRYNEQFF	TGTGCCAGCAGCGCTAACAGGGGGAGGTACAATGAGCAGTTCTTC
NA	many	TRBJ2-7	TRBV6-5	CASSPSTGEQYF	TGTGCCAGCAGCCCATCGACTGGCGAGCAGTACTTC
NA	NA	TRBJ1-1	TRBV19	CASSIIGNTEAFF	TGTGCCAGTAGTATTATAGGTAACACTGAAGCTTTCTTT
TRBD2	NA	TRBJ2-5	TRBV7-2	CASSQTSGGGETQYF	TGTGCCAGCAGCCAGACTAGCGGGGGCGGAGAGACCCAGTACTTC
NA	many	TRBJ1-5	TRBV27	CASSYVGGENQPQHF	TGTGCCAGCAGTTATGTGGGGGGGGAAAATCAGCCCCAGCATTTT
NA	few	TRBJ2-3	TRBV12-3/TRBV12-4	CASTKRAGTDTQYF	TGTGCCAGCACCAAACGAGCGGGCACAGATACGCAGTATTTT
NA	few	TRBJ2-2	TRBV12-3/TRBV12-4	CASRPGSLGELFF	TGTGCCAGCAGACCTGGGAGTCTCGGGGAGCTGTTTTTT
TRBD2	few	TRBJ2-5	TRBV20-1	CSAIGLAGDPETQYF	TGCAGTGCTATAGGACTAGCGGGAGATCCAGAGACCCAGTACTTC
NA	NA	TRBJ2-1	TRBV20-1	CSATNRDEQFF	TGCAGTGCCACCAATCGGGATGAGCAGTTCTTC
NA	few	TRBJ2-2	TRBV9	CASSVEQGRTGELFF	TGTGCCAGCAGCGTAGAACAGGGGAGGACCGGGGAGCTGTTTTTT
NA	NA	TRBJ1-1	TRBV10-3	CAIRTDITMNTEAFF	TGTGCCATTAGAACTGATATTACGATGAACACTGAAGCTTTCTTT
NA	few	TRBJ2-7	TRBV7-8	CASSPSIGGYEQYF	TGTGCCAGCAGCCCCTCTATAGGGGGTTACGAGCAGTACTTC
NA	few	TRBJ2-6	TRBV7-2	CASSEVVRPGANVLTF	TGTGCCAGCAGCGAGGTGGTTAGGCCTGGGGCCAACGTCCTGACTTTC
TRBD1	NA	TRBJ1-2	TRBV9	CASSDTGGLYGYTF	TGTGCCAGCAGCGACACAGGGGGCCTCTATGGCTACACCTTC
NA	few	TRBJ2-1	TRBV10-3	CAISDRGYNEQFF	TGTGCCATCAGTGACAGGGGCTACAATGAGCAGTTCTTC
NA	few	TRBJ2-3	TRBV24-1	CATSHTRDLITDTQYF	TGTGCCACCAGCCACACTCGAGACCTGATCACAGATACGCAGTATTTT
NA	NA	TRBJ1-1	TRBV3-1	CASSRVGANEAFF	TGTGCCAGCAGCCGCGTCGGGGCTAATGAAGCTTTCTTT
NA	NA	TRBJ1-6	TRBV3-1	CASSHGGNSPLHF	TGTGCCAGCAGCCACGGGGGGAACTCACCCCTCCACTTT